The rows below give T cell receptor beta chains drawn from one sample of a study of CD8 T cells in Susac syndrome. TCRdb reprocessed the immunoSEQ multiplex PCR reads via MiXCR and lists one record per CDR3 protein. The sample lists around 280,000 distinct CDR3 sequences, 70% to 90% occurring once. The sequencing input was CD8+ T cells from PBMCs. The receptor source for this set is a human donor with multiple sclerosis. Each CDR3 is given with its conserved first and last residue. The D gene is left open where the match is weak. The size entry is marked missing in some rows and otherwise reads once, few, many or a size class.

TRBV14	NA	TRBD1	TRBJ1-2	CASSPSTGTGYTF	TGTGCCAGCAGCCCCTCGACAGGGACGGGCTACACCTTC
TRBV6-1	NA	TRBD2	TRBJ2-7	CASSHRWGAGVFYEQYF	TGTGCCAGCAGCCACCGCTGGGGCGCGGGGGTTTTCTACGAGCAGTACTTC
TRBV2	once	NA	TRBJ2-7	CASAKNGRHEQYF	TGTGCCAGCGCCAAAAACGGCCGGCACGAGCAGTACTTC
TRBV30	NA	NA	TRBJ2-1	CAWSGPPNEQFF	TGTGCCTGGAGTGGCCCGCCCAATGAGCAGTTCTTC
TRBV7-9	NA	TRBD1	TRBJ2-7	CASSLGQAKTYEQYF	TGTGCCAGCAGCCTGGGACAGGCGAAAACCTACGAGCAGTACTTC
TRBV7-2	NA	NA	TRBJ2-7	CASSSGARVPYEQYF	TGTGCCAGCAGCTCGGGGGCCCGGGTACCCTACGAGCAGTACTTC
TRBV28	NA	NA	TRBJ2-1	CASSILEGFNEQFF	TGTGCCAGCAGTATACTAGAGGGCTTCAATGAGCAGTTCTTC
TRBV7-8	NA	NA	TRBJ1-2	CASSFPGLYYGYTF	TGTGCCAGCAGCTTCCCGGGACTCTACTATGGCTACACCTTC
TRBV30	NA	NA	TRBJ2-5	CAWLTPGRGQETQYF	TGTGCCTGGCTTACGCCCGGACGGGGGCAAGAGACCCAGTACTTC
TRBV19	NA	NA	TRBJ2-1	CASSHEGGSEQFF	TGTGCCAGTAGCCACGAGGGGGGTAGTGAGCAGTTCTTC
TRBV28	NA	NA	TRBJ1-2	CASSLKRESLYGYTF	TGTGCCAGCAGTCTCAAGCGAGAAAGTCTATATGGCTACACCTTC
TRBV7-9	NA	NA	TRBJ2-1	CASRSGEAGPYNEQFF	TGTGCCAGCCGATCGGGTGAGGCGGGACCCTACAATGAGCAGTTCTTC
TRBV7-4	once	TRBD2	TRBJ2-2	CASSSTTHSGRGNTGELFF	TGTGCCAGCAGCTCGACGACACATAGCGGGAGGGGGAACACCGGGGAGCTGTTTTTT
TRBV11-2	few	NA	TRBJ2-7	CASSFWDGTPDEQYF	TGTGCCAGCAGCTTTTGGGACGGGACCCCGGACGAGCAGTACTTC
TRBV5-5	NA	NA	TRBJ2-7	CASSSRPGSEEYF	TGTGCCAGCAGCAGCAGACCGGGTAGCGAGGAGTACTTC
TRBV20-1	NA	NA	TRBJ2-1	CSASMGGASLFF	TGCAGTGCTAGCATGGGGGGCGCGTCGCTGTTCTTC
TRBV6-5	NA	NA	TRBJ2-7	CASSYSKGQASYEQYF	TGTGCCAGCAGTTACTCGAAAGGACAAGCATCCTACGAGCAGTACTTC
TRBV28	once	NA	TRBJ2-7	CASSLSGTSYEQYF	TGTGCCAGCAGTTTATCTGGGACCTCCTACGAGCAGTACTTC
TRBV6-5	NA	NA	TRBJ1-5	CASSYSTGHNQPQHF	TGTGCCAGCAGTTACTCGACAGGACACAATCAGCCCCAGCATTTT
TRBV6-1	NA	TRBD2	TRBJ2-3	CASSEWSGRAGTDTQYF	TGTGCCAGCAGTGAATGGAGCGGGAGGGCCGGCACAGATACGCAGTATTTT
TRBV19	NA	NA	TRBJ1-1	CASSIFVRGGTEAFF	TGTGCCAGTAGTATCTTCGTGAGGGGAGGCACTGAAGCTTTCTTT
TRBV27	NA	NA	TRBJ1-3	CASSFFPVGPGNTIYF	TGTGCCAGCAGTTTTTTCCCTGTTGGGCCTGGAAACACCATATATTTT
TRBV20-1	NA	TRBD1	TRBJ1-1	CSARDLRTGGLNTEAFF	TGCAGTGCTAGAGATCTAAGGACAGGGGGCCTGAACACTGAAGCTTTCTTT
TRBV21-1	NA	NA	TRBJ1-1	CASSIAGQGGTEAFF	TGTGCCAGCAGCATCGCCGGCCAAGGCGGCACTGAAGCTTTCTTT
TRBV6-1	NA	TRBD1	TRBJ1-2	CASSGNEGAAYGYTF	TGTGCCAGCAGTGGAAACGAGGGGGCGGCATATGGCTACACCTTC
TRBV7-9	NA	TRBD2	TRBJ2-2	CASREGNTGELFF	TGTGCCAGTAGGGAGGGGAACACCGGGGAGCTGTTTTTT
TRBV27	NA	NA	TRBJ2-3	CASSLSPLSTDTQYF	TGTGCCAGCAGTTTATCCCCACTTAGCACAGATACGCAGTATTTT